The clone carrying this T cell receptor beta chain was recorded at least ten times. Amplified TCR beta CDR3 regions were obtained using RNA transcripts as template. HTBI-primed RT-PCR formed the first round, and a multiplex PCR formed the second. MiXCR, run by TCRdb on the multiplex PCR reads, gives a single entry per CDR3 protein. The data show 360,000 or so distinct CDR3 sequences, with about 17% seen just once and around 1.4% held by the top ten. This entry is derived from a study of Graves' ophthalmopathy and Graves' hyperthyroidism. The CDR3 extends over 15 amino acids. V was cut by 2 bases and J by 1 base, with 11 bases left in between. The V gene's germline CDR1 is MNHEY and CDR2 SVGAGI.

The sample was peripheral blood. The V and J genes are TRBV6-5 and TRBJ2-5, with a tentative D call TRBD1 (6 bases). The TCR was taken from a young woman with Graves' ophthalmopathy. CDR3 nucleotide sequence: TGTGCCAGCAGTTACGTGGGGGCTATCCAAGAGACCCAGTACTTC. Amino acids: CASSYVGAIQETQYF.